Listed below are T cell receptor beta chains from one sample, sequenced in a study of T cells after yellow fever vaccination. TCRdb reprocessed the 5' RACE reads via MiXCR and lists one record per CDR3 protein. The sample consists of 320,000 or so distinct CDR3 sequences, 8.1% of them appearing once. The sequencing here drew on PBMCs, taken roughly 47 days after the first yellow fever vaccination. All receptors come from a man aged 18 to 35 who received the YFV17D yellow fever vaccine. CDR3s include the opening cysteine and the closing phenylalanine or tryptophan. Each record gives: clone size, J gene, CDR3 length, D gene, V gene, CDR3 DNA, CDR3 protein. The D gene is left open where the match is weak. Only part of the rows carry a size: once, few, many, or a class if the clone is expanded.

clone_size: few
j_call: TRBJ2-2
cdr3_length: 11
d_call: .
v_call: TRBV29-1
cdr3_nt: TGCAGCGTTGATCAGCTCGGGGAGCTGTTTTTT
cdr3_aa: CSVDQLGELFF

clone_size: many
j_call: TRBJ1-4
cdr3_length: 15
d_call: .
v_call: TRBV4-1
cdr3_nt: TGCGCCAGCAGCCAAGGTGCAGGGGTTACGGGAAAACTGTTTTTT
cdr3_aa: CASSQGAGVTGKLFF

clone_size: few
j_call: TRBJ2-3
cdr3_length: 16
d_call: TRBD2
v_call: TRBV7-2
cdr3_nt: TGTGCCAGCAGCTTTGCGGGGGGCATGGGCACAGATACGCAGTATTTT
cdr3_aa: CASSFAGGMGTDTQYF

clone_size: .
j_call: TRBJ2-5
cdr3_length: 14
d_call: TRBD1
v_call: TRBV6-1
cdr3_nt: TGTGCCAGCAGGTTCAGGGGGCGCGGTGAGACCCAGTACTTC
cdr3_aa: CASRFRGRGETQYF

clone_size: few
j_call: TRBJ2-7
cdr3_length: 14
d_call: .
v_call: TRBV20-1
cdr3_nt: TGCAGTGCTCTATACGGGGGTTCCTCCTACGAGCAGTACTTC
cdr3_aa: CSALYGGSSYEQYF

clone_size: many
j_call: TRBJ2-3
cdr3_length: 14
d_call: .
v_call: TRBV18
cdr3_nt: TGTGCCAGCTCACCCGGGGCCGGCACAGATACGCAGTATTTT
cdr3_aa: CASSPGAGTDTQYF

clone_size: many
j_call: TRBJ1-1
cdr3_length: 14
d_call: .
v_call: TRBV9
cdr3_nt: TGTGCCAGCAGCGTAGGGGTCCGGGACACTGAAGCTTTCTTT
cdr3_aa: CASSVGVRDTEAFF

clone_size: many
j_call: TRBJ1-6
cdr3_length: 19
d_call: TRBD1
v_call: TRBV4-1
cdr3_nt: TGCGCCAGCAGCCAAACACCGGGACAGGGGAGCTCCTATAATTCACCCCTCCACTTT
cdr3_aa: CASSQTPGQGSSYNSPLHF

clone_size: .
j_call: TRBJ2-1
cdr3_length: 14
d_call: TRBD1
v_call: TRBV20-1
cdr3_nt: TGCAGTGCTAGAGTAGGGGGCCCAGTTAATGAGCAGTTCTTC
cdr3_aa: CSARVGGPVNEQFF

clone_size: .
j_call: TRBJ2-1
cdr3_length: 16
d_call: .
v_call: TRBV4-2
cdr3_nt: TGTGCCAGCAGCCCAAACCCCCTAGTTGGGCCCAATGAGCAGTTCTTC
cdr3_aa: CASSPNPLVGPNEQFF

clone_size: few
j_call: TRBJ2-3
cdr3_length: 18
d_call: TRBD2
v_call: TRBV7-3
cdr3_nt: TGTGCCAGCAGATCCAGCGGGGGGGCTTCTATTCGGGCAGATACGCAGTATTTT
cdr3_aa: CASRSSGGASIRADTQYF

clone_size: .
j_call: TRBJ1-4
cdr3_length: 13
d_call: .
v_call: TRBV5-1
cdr3_nt: TGCGCCAGCGCTGGACAGCTAAATGAAAAACTGTTTTTT
cdr3_aa: CASAGQLNEKLFF

clone_size: few
j_call: TRBJ1-6
cdr3_length: 17
d_call: .
v_call: TRBV12-3/TRBV12-4
cdr3_nt: TGTGCCAGCAGTTTTAGTTGGCGCGGGGGAAGTGGATCACCCCTCCACTTT
cdr3_aa: CASSFSWRGGSGSPLHF

clone_size: few
j_call: TRBJ2-1
cdr3_length: 15
d_call: TRBD2
v_call: TRBV5-1
cdr3_nt: TGCGCCAGCAGCCCCGGACTAGACGGCTACAATGAGCAGTTCTTC
cdr3_aa: CASSPGLDGYNEQFF

clone_size: .
j_call: TRBJ1-6
cdr3_length: 15
d_call: .
v_call: TRBV4-3
cdr3_nt: TGCGCCAGCAGCCAAGAGGACAGAAGCAATTCACCCCTCCACTTT
cdr3_aa: CASSQEDRSNSPLHF

clone_size: few
j_call: TRBJ2-7
cdr3_length: 14
d_call: TRBD1
v_call: TRBV18
cdr3_nt: TGTGCCAGCTCACCCCGGACAGGGGTCGACGAGCAGTACTTC
cdr3_aa: CASSPRTGVDEQYF

clone_size: few
j_call: TRBJ1-1
cdr3_length: 14
d_call: .
v_call: TRBV7-2
cdr3_nt: TGTGCCAGCAGCTTGCGGGGGGGGGTCACTGAAGCTTTCTTT
cdr3_aa: CASSLRGGVTEAFF

clone_size: .
j_call: TRBJ1-4
cdr3_length: 15
d_call: .
v_call: TRBV5-1
cdr3_nt: TGCGCCAGCAGCTTGGGGGGACGGAGTAATGAAAAACTGTTTTTT
cdr3_aa: CASSLGGRSNEKLFF

clone_size: few
j_call: TRBJ1-6
cdr3_length: 14
d_call: .
v_call: TRBV6-1
cdr3_nt: TGTGCCAGCGGGGGAAGCTCCTATAATTCACCCCTCCACTTT
cdr3_aa: CASGGSSYNSPLHF

clone_size: .
j_call: TRBJ2-1
cdr3_length: 13
d_call: .
v_call: TRBV12-3/TRBV12-4
cdr3_nt: TGTGCCAGCAGTTGGCATAGCCCAAATGAGCAGTTCTTC
cdr3_aa: CASSWHSPNEQFF

clone_size: .
j_call: TRBJ2-5
cdr3_length: 15
d_call: .
v_call: TRBV5-1
cdr3_nt: TGCGCCAGCAGGGCGGGGGCTAGCGGCCGTGAGGTCCAGTACTTC
cdr3_aa: CASRAGASGREVQYF

clone_size: few
j_call: TRBJ1-2
cdr3_length: 11
d_call: .
v_call: TRBV12-3/TRBV12-4
cdr3_nt: TGTGCCAGCAGTCCCCCTTTGGGCTACACCTTC
cdr3_aa: CASSPPLGYTF

clone_size: few
j_call: TRBJ2-1
cdr3_length: 17
d_call: TRBD2
v_call: TRBV5-1
cdr3_nt: TGCGCCAGCAGCTCAACCAAACTAGCGGGGGCCTACAATGAGCAGTTCTTC
cdr3_aa: CASSSTKLAGAYNEQFF

clone_size: few
j_call: TRBJ1-2
cdr3_length: 13
d_call: .
v_call: TRBV6-6
cdr3_nt: TGTGCCAGCAGCCGGGGAGGGTTGGACGGCTACACCTTC
cdr3_aa: CASSRGGLDGYTF

clone_size: many
j_call: TRBJ2-2
cdr3_length: 11
d_call: .
v_call: TRBV12-3/TRBV12-4
cdr3_nt: TGTGCCAGCAGTTTTACCGGGGAGCTGTTTTTT
cdr3_aa: CASSFTGELFF

clone_size: few
j_call: TRBJ2-3
cdr3_length: 19
d_call: TRBD2
v_call: TRBV11-2
cdr3_nt: TGTGCCAGCAGCGCAGGACTAGCGGGGTCCATATCCTTGGGGGATACGCAGTATTTT
cdr3_aa: CASSAGLAGSISLGDTQYF

clone_size: few
j_call: TRBJ2-2
cdr3_length: 14
d_call: TRBD1
v_call: TRBV29-1
cdr3_nt: TGCAGCGGCCAGACAGGGACGAACACCGGGGAGCTGTTTTTT
cdr3_aa: CSGQTGTNTGELFF